These T cell receptor beta chains were read from a single sample in a study of monozygotic twins with inflammatory bowel disease. TCRdb re-called the 5' RACE reads and shows each CDR3 protein once, DNA omitted. In all, the sample yields over 350,000 distinct CDR3 sequences. The sequenced sample consisted of blood. These receptor sequences come from a human donor with ulcerative colitis or Crohn's disease, or a healthy co-twin of an affected twin (not recorded which). CDR3s include the opening cysteine and the closing phenylalanine or tryptophan.

cdr3_aa	v_call	j_call
CASSQGQGRGLYGYTF	TRBV4-3	TRBJ1-2
CASSVVASGGPEQETQYF	TRBV9	TRBJ2-5
CASSPFKRDTGELFF	TRBV6-1	TRBJ2-2
CASSVAGLLAYNEQFF	TRBV9	TRBJ2-1
CASTLEGSADTQYF	TRBV5-1	TRBJ2-3
CASTRTGMGGDTQYF	TRBV2	TRBJ2-3
CASSVGGPAEGYTF	TRBV9	TRBJ1-2
CASSQTGRNQPQHF	TRBV14	TRBJ1-5
CASSLAPDLGGYF	TRBV7-2	TRBJ2-7
CASRAEGLSGNTIYF	TRBV6-1	TRBJ1-3